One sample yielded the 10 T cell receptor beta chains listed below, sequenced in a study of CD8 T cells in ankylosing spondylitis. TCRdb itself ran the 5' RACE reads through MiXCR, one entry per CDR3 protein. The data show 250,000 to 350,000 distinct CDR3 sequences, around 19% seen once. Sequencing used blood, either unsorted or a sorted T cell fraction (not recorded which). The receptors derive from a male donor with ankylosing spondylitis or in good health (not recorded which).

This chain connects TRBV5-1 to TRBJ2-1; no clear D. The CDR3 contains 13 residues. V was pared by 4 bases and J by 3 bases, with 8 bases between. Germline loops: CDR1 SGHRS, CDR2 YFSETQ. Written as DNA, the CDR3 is TGCGCCAGCAGCACCGGAGACTACAATGAGCAGTTCTTC. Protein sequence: CASSTGDYNEQFF.

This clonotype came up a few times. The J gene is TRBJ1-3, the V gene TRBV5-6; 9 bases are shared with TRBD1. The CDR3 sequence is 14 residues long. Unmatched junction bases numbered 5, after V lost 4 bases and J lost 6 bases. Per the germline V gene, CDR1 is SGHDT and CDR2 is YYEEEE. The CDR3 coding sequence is TGTGCCAGCAGCCCGGGACAGGGCGCAAACACCATATATTTT. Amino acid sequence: CASSPGQGANTIYF.

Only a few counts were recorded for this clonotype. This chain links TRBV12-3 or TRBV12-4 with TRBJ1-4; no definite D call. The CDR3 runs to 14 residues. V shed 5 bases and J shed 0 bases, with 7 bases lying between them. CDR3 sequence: CASSLETTNEKLFF. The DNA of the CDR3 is TGTGCCAGCAGTCTTGAGACAACTAATGAAAAACTGTTTTTT.

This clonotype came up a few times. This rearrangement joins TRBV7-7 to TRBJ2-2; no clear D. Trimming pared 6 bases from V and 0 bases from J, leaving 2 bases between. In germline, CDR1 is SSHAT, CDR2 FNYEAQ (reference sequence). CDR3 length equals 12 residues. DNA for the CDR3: TGTGCCAGCAGATCGAACACCGGGGAGCTGTTTTTT. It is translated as CASRSNTGELFF.

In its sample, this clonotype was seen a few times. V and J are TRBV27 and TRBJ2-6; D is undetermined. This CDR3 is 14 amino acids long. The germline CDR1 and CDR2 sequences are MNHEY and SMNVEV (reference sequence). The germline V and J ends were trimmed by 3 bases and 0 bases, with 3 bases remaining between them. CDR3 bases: TGTGCCAGCAGTTTTGACTCTGGGGCCAACGTCCTGACTTTC. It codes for CASSFDSGANVLTF.

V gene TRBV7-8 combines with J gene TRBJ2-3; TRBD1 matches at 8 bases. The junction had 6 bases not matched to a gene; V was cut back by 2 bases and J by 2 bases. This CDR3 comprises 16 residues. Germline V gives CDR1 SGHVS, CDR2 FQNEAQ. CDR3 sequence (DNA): TGTGCCAGCAGCTTATCAGGGGGCCCCCCCACAGATACGCAGTATTTT. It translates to CASSLSGGPPTDTQYF.

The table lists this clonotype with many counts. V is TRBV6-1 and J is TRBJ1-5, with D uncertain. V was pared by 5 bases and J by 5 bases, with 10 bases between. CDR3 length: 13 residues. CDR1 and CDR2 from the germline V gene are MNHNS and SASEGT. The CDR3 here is CASSQVRDQPQHF. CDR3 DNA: TGTGCCAGCAGTCAAGTTAGAGATCAGCCCCAGCATTTT.

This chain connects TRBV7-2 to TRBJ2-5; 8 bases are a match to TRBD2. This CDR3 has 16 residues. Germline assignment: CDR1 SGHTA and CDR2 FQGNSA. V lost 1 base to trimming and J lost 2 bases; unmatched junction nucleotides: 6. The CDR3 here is CASSLVRLAGQETQYF. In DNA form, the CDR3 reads TGTGCCAGCAGCTTAGTCCGCCTAGCGGGTCAAGAGACCCAGTACTTC.

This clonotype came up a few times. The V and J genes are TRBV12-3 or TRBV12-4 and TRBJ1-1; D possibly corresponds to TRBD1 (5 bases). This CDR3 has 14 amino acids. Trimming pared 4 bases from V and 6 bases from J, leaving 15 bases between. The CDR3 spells CASSSRRGLAEAFF. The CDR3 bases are TGTGCCAGCAGTTCCCGACGGGGACTGGCTGAAGCTTTCTTT.

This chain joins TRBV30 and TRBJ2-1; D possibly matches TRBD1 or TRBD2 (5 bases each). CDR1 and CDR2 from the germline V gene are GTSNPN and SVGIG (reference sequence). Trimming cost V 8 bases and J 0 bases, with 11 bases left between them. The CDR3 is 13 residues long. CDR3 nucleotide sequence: TGTGCCGGTGGGACCCTCTCCTACAATGAGCAGTTCTTC. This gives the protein CAGGTLSYNEQFF.